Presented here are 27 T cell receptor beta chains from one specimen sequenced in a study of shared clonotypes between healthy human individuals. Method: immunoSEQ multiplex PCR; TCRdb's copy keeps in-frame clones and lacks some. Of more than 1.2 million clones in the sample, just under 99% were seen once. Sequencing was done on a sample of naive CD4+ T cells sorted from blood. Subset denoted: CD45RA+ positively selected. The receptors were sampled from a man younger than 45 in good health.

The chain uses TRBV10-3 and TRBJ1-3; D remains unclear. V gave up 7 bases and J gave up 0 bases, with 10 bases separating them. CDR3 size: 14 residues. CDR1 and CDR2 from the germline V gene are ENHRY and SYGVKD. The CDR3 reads CAIKEASSGNTIYF. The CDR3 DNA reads TGTGCCATCAAGGAAGCCAGCTCTGGAAACACCATATATTTT.

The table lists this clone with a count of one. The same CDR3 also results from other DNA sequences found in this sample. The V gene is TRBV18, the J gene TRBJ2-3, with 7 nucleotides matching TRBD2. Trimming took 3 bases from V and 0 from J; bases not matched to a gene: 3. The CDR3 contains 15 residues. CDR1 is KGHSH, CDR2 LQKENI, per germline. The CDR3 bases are TGTGCCAGCTCACCTTCTAGCGGTAGCACAGATACGCAGTATTTT. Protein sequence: CASSPSSGSTDTQYF.

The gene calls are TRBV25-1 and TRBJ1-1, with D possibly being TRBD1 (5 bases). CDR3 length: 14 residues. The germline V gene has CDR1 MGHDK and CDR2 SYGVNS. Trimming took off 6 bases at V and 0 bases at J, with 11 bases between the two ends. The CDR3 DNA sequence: TGTGCCAGCAGACGGGACGGCTTGAACACTGAAGCTTTCTTT. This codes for CASRRDGLNTEAFF.

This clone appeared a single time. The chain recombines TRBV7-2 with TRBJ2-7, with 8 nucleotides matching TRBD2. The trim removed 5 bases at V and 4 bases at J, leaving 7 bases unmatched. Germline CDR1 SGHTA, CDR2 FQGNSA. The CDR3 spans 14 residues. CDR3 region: CASSPAGVEYEQYF. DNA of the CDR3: TGTGCCAGCAGCCCAGCGGGAGTTGAGTACGAGCAGTACTTC.

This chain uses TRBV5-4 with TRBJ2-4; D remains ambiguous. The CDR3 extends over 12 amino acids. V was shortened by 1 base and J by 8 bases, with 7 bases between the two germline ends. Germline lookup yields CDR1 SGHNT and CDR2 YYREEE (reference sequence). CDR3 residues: CASSLPKDIQYF. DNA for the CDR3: TGTGCCAGCAGCTTGCCCAAGGACATTCAGTACTTC.

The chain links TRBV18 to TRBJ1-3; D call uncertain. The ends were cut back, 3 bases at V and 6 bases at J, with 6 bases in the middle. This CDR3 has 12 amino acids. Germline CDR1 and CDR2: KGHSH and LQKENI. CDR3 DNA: TGTGCCAGCTCACCCCATCAAAACACCATATATTTT. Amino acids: CASSPHQNTIYF.

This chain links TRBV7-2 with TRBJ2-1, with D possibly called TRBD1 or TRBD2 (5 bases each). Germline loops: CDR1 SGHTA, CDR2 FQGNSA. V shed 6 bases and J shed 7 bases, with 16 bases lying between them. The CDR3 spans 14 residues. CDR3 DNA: TGTGCCAGCAGGCCGGGACGTGAGTGGAATGAGCAGTTCTTC. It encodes CASRPGREWNEQFF.

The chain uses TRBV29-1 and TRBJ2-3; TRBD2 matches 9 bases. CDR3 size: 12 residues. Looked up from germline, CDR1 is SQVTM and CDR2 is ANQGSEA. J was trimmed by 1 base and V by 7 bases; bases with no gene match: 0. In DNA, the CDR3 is TGCAGCGCTAGCGGGGGCACAGATACGCAGTATTTT. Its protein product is CSASGGTDTQYF.

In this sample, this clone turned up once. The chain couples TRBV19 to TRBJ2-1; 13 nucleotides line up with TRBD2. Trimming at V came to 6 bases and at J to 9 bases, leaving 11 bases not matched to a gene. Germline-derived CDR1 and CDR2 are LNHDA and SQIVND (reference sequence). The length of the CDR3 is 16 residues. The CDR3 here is CASRNPRLAGGGEQFF. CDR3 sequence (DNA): TGTGCCAGTAGGAACCCCCGACTAGCGGGAGGCGGTGAGCAGTTCTTC.

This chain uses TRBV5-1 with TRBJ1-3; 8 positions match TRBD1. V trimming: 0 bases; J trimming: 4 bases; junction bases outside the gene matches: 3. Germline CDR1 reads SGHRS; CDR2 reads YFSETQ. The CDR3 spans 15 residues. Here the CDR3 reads CASSLGTGMGNTIYF. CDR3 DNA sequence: TGCGCCAGCAGCTTGGGGACAGGGATGGGAAACACCATATATTTT.

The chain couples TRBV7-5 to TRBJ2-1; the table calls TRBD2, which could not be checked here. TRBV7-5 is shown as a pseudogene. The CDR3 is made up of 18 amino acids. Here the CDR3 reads CVRSPLASPGLKNNEQFF. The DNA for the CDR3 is TGTGTCAGAAGCCCTTTGGCTAGCCCCGGACTTAAGAACAATGAGCAGTTCTTC.

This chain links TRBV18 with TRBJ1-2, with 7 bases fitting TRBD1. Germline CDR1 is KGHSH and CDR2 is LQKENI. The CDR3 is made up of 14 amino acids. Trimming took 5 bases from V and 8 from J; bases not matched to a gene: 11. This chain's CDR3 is CASSGKTGSEGYTF. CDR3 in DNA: TGTGCCAGCTCAGGGAAGACAGGGTCGGAAGGCTACACCTTC.

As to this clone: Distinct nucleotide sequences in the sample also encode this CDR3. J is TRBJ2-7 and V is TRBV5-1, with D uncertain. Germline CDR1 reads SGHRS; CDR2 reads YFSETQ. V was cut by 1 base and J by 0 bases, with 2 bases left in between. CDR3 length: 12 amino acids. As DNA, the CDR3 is TGCGCCAGCAGCTTGAGCTCCTACGAGCAGTACTTC. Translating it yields CASSLSSYEQYF.

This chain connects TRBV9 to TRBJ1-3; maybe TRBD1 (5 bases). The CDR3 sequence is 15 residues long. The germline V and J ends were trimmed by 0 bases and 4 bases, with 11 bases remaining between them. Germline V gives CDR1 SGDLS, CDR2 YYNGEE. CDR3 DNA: TGTGCCAGCAGCGTAGAAGGGGTGGGAGGAAACACCATATATTTT. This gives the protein CASSVEGVGGNTIYF. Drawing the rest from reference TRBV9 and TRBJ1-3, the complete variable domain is DSGVTQTPKHLITATGQRVTLRCSPRSGDLSVYWYQQSLDQGLQFLIQYYNGEERAKGNILERFSAQQFPDLHSELNLSSLELGDSALYFCASSVEGVGGNTIYFGEGSWLTVV.

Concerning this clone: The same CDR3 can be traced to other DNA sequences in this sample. The CDR3 nucleotides read TGTGCCAGCTCACCTGGGACAGGGGATCAGCCCCAGCATTTT. This codes for CASSPGTGDQPQHF. The chain uses TRBV18 and TRBJ1-5, with 10 bases that match TRBD1. Germline V gives CDR1 KGHSH, CDR2 LQKENI. This CDR3 is 14 amino acids long. With V trimmed by 3 bases and J by 5 bases, 1 base remained unmatched.

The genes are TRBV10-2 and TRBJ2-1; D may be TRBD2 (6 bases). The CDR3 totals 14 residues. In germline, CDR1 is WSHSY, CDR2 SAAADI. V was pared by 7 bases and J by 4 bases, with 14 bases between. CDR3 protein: CASTRDLGYNEQFF. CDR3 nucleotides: TGCGCCAGCACCAGGGACTTGGGGTACAATGAGCAGTTCTTC.

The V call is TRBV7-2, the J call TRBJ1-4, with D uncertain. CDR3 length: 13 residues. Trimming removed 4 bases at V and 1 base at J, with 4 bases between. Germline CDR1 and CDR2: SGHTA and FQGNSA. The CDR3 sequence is CASSSQTNEKLFF. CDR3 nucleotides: TGTGCCAGCAGCTCGCAAACTAATGAAAAACTGTTTTTT. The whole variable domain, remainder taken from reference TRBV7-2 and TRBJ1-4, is GAGVSQSPSNKVTEKGKDVELRCDPISGHTALYWYRQSLGQGLEFLIYFQGNSAPDKSGLPSDRFSAERTGGSVSTLTIQRTQQEDSAVYLCASSSQTNEKLFFGSGTQLSVL.

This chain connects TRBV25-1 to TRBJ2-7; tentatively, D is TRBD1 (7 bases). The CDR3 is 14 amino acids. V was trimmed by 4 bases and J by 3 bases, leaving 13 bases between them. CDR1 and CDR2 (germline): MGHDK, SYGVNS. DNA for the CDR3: TGTGCCAGCAGTGGCGGGACAGCTTTCTACGAGCAGTACTTC. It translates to CASSGGTAFYEQYF.

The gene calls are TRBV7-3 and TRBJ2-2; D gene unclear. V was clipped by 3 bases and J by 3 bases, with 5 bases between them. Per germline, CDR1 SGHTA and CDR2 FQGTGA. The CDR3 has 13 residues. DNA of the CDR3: TGTGCCAGCAGCTTTGGGTACACCGGGGAGCTGTTTTTT. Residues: CASSFGYTGELFF.

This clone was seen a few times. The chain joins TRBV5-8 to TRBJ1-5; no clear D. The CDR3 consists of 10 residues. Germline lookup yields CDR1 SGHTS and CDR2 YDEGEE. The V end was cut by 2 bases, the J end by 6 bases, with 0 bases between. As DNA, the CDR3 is TGTGCCAGCAGCTTTCAGCCCCAGCATTTT. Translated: CASSFQPQHF.

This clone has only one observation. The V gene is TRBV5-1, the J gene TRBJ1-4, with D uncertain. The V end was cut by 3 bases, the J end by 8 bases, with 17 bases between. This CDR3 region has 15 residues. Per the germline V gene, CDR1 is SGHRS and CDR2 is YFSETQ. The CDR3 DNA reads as TGCGCCAGCAGCTCGCTGGGCGGGAGTATGGAAAAACTGTTTTTT. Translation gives CASSSLGGSMEKLFF.

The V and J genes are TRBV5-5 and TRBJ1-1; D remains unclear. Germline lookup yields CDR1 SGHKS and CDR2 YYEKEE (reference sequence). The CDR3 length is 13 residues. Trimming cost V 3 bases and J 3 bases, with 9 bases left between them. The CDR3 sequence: CASSSTLHTEAFF. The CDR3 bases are TGTGCCAGCAGCTCCACCCTGCACACTGAAGCTTTCTTT.

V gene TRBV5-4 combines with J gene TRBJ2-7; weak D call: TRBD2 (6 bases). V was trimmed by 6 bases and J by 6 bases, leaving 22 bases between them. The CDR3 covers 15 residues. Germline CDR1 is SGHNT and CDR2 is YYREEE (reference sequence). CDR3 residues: CASTHWERVGSEQYF. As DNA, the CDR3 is TGTGCCAGCACTCACTGGGAGCGGGTCGGTTCCGAGCAGTACTTC.

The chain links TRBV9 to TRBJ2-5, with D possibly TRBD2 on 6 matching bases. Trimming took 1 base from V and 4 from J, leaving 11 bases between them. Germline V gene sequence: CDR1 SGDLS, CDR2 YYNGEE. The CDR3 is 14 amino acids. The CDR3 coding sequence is TGTGCCAGCAGCGTATACGGAGGGTCAGAGACCCAGTACTTC. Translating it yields CASSVYGGSETQYF.

This chain's CDR3 is CASSPTGRNEQYF. The CDR3, as DNA: TGTGCCAGCAGCCCTACGGGGCGTAACGAGCAGTACTTC. The V call is TRBV6-6, the J call TRBJ2-7; tentatively, D is TRBD1 or TRBD2 (5 bases each). Trimming took 6 bases from V and 5 from J, leaving 14 bases between them. The CDR3 has 13 residues. CDR1 MNHNY and CDR2 SVGAGI come from the germline V gene (reference sequence).

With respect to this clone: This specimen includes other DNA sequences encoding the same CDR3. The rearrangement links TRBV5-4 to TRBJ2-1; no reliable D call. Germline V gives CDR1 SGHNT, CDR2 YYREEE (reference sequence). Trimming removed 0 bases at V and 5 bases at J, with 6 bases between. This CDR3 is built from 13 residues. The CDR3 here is CASSLALNNEQFF. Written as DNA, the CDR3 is TGTGCCAGCAGCTTGGCACTGAACAATGAGCAGTTCTTC.

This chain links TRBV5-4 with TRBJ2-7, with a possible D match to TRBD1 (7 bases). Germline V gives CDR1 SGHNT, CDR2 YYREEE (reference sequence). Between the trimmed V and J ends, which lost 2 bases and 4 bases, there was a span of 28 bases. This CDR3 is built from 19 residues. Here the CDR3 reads CASSFWSGVRDRAFYEQYF. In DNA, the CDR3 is TGTGCCAGCAGCTTTTGGTCGGGGGTGCGAGACAGGGCTTTTTACGAGCAGTACTTC.